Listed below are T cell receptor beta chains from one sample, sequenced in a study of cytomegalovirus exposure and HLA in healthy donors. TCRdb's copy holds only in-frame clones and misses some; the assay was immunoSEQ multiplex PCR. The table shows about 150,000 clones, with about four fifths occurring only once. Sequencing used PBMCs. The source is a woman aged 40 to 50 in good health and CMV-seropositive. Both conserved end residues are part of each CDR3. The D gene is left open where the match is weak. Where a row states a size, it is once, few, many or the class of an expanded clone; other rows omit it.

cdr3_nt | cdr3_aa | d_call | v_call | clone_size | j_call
TGTGCCAGCAGCTCGTGGTCGGGGGGCACTGAAGCTTTCTTT | CASSSWSGGTEAFF | . | TRBV7-2 | few | TRBJ1-1
TGTGCCAGCAGCTTAGTTAGCGGGGGGGCTGATGAGCAGTTCTTC | CASSLVSGGADEQFF | TRBD2 | TRBV7-3 | . | TRBJ2-1
TGTGCCAGCAGTGCGGGACTAGCGGCCTACAATGAGCAGTTCTTC | CASSAGLAAYNEQFF | TRBD2 | TRBV6-4 | . | TRBJ2-1
TGTGCCAGCAGTGAAGTTCTCGGGACAGGAGTTGGGACGCAGTATTTT | CASSEVLGTGVGTQYF | TRBD1 | TRBV6-1 | once | TRBJ2-3
TGCAGCGCCGGAGCCGGCGGGGAGCTGTTTTTT | CSAGAGGELFF | . | TRBV29-1 | . | TRBJ2-2
TGTGCCAGCAGCCGCGCCTCAGGGGGGAACACCATATATTTT | CASSRASGGNTIYF | TRBD1 | TRBV7-9 | . | TRBJ1-3
TGTGCCAGCAGTTACGGACTAGCGGGAGATCCCTCCTACAATGAGCAGTTCTTC | CASSYGLAGDPSYNEQFF | TRBD2 | TRBV28 | . | TRBJ2-1
TGCGCCAGCAGCCAAGTATGGGCCCCTGGGGCCAACGTCCTGACTTTC | CASSQVWAPGANVLTF | . | TRBV4-1 | few | TRBJ2-6
TGTGCCAGCAGTGTGTCTAGCGGGGGCCGCACAGATACGCAGTATTTT | CASSVSSGGRTDTQYF | TRBD2 | TRBV6-4 | . | TRBJ2-3
TGTGCCAGCAGCAACCGACAGGTTGGTGGCTACACCTTC | CASSNRQVGGYTF | . | TRBV7-2 | . | TRBJ1-2
TGTGCCAGCAGTCGACTAGACTACGAGCAGTACTTC | CASSRLDYEQYF | . | TRBV6-1 | . | TRBJ2-7
TGTGCCAGCAGCCCCGGACTAGTACCTAGCACAGATACGCAGTATTTT | CASSPGLVPSTDTQYF | TRBD2 | TRBV9 | . | TRBJ2-3
TGTGCCAGCAGCGTAAGGGGCCTAATAGAGGACAGGGGACTCACCTACTCTAAAGAGCAGTACTTC | CASSVRGLIEDRGLTYSKEQYF | TRBD1 | TRBV9 | . | TRBJ2-5
TGCGCCAGCCTCCAAGAGGCGGGACTCGCCTACAATGAGCAGTTCTTC | CASLQEAGLAYNEQFF | . | TRBV5-1 | . | TRBJ2-1
TGCGCCAGCAGTGTGTTAGGTGGGAGCGGACCTGCCGCAGATACGCAGTATTTT | CASSVLGGSGPAADTQYF | . | TRBV10-1 | . | TRBJ2-3
TGCGCCAGCGGCCGCACCAGCGGGAGGTTTACCGGGGAGCTGTTTTTT | CASGRTSGRFTGELFF | TRBD2 | TRBV5-1 | . | TRBJ2-2
TGTGCCTGGAGTGAGAATCTTGTACAGGAAGATGGCTACACCTTC | CAWSENLVQEDGYTF | . | TRBV30 | . | TRBJ1-2
TGCGCCAGCAGCCAAGCATTGAACTATGGCTACACCTTC | CASSQALNYGYTF | . | TRBV4-3 | few | TRBJ1-2
TGTGCCAGCAGCGTATTAGGGTCTAGCGGAACAGATACGCAGTATTTT | CASSVLGSSGTDTQYF | TRBD2 | TRBV9 | . | TRBJ2-3
TGTGCCAGTAGGTCCATCTCTGGAAACACCATATATTTT | CASRSISGNTIYF | . | TRBV19 | . | TRBJ1-3
TGTGCCAGCAGCTTCTTGGAGACCCAGTACTTC | CASSFLETQYF | . | TRBV5-6 | once | TRBJ2-5
TGTGCCAGCAGCGCGGGACTAGTCCCCGATACGCAGTATTTT | CASSAGLVPDTQYF | TRBD2 | TRBV9 | . | TRBJ2-3
TGTGCCAGCAGCTTTCGATCAGGGGGTATCGGCACTGAAGCTTTCTTT | CASSFRSGGIGTEAFF | TRBD1 | TRBV11-2 | few | TRBJ1-1
TGTGCCAGCAGCCCGCTAACCTCCGGGGATGAGCAGTTCTTC | CASSPLTSGDEQFF | . | TRBV4-2 | . | TRBJ2-1
TGCGCCAGCATCCGCCCCCCTCTAAACAATGAGCAGTTCTTC | CASIRPPLNNEQFF | . | TRBV5-1 | . | TRBJ2-1
TGTGCCAGCACCCCAACAGGGGGCACCTCTTACCATCAGCCCCAGCATTTT | CASTPTGGTSYHQPQHF | TRBD1 | TRBV27 | once | TRBJ1-5
TGTGCCAGCATCCAAAGCGGGACAACTAATGAAAAACTGTTTTTT | CASIQSGTTNEKLFF | . | TRBV7-9 | . | TRBJ1-4
TGTGCCAGCAAATTACAGGAAACTGGCTACACCTTC | CASKLQETGYTF | . | TRBV2 | . | TRBJ1-2
TGTGCCTCGCGAGGACATTTGAACACTGAAGCTTTCTTT | CASRGHLNTEAFF | . | TRBV30 | . | TRBJ1-1
TGTGCCAGCAGCGCGCCGGGACAGGGGGCCGAGCAGTACTTC | CASSAPGQGAEQYF | TRBD1 | TRBV9 | . | TRBJ2-7
TGTGCCAGCAGAGAGGATACTGGAAACACCATATATTTT | CASREDTGNTIYF | . | TRBV6-5 | . | TRBJ1-3
TGTGCCAGCAAGGACGGGCGGGGGTCCTACAATGAGCAGTTCTTC | CASKDGRGSYNEQFF | TRBD2 | TRBV2 | . | TRBJ2-1
TGCGCCAGCAGCCCGGGGACAGGCACGGATGAAGCTTTCTTT | CASSPGTGTDEAFF | TRBD1 | TRBV5-1 | few | TRBJ1-1
TGCGCCAGCAGTTTCGACAGGGGGGATGGCTACACCTTC | CASSFDRGDGYTF | TRBD1 | TRBV10-2 | . | TRBJ1-2
TGTGCCAGCCCCGAGACAGGGCGCCGCTATAGCAATCAGCCCCAGCATTTT | CASPETGRRYSNQPQHF | TRBD1 | TRBV19 | . | TRBJ1-5
TGTGCCAGCAGCTTAGTAGGCCTAGCGGGAGAGCAGTTCTTC | CASSLVGLAGEQFF | TRBD2 | TRBV7-8 | . | TRBJ2-1
TGTGCCAGCAGCCCACCCGGGGGGTCCTACGAGCAGTACTTC | CASSPPGGSYEQYF | TRBD2 | TRBV9 | . | TRBJ2-7
TGCGCCAGCAGCTTCGGGGGACAGGGGTCACCCCTCCACTTT | CASSFGGQGSPLHF | TRBD1 | TRBV5-1 | few | TRBJ1-6
TGTGCCAGTAGTATACCCTCTTTACTAGGGTACAATGAGCAGTTCTTC | CASSIPSLLGYNEQFF | . | TRBV19 | . | TRBJ2-1
TGCGCCAGCAGTGTTTCCAGGCCCAACCAAGAGACCCAGTACTTC | CASSVSRPNQETQYF | . | TRBV10-2 | once | TRBJ2-5
TGTGCCAGCAGTGACCTGGGGGCGCCGTCCTACGAGCAGTACTTC | CASSDLGAPSYEQYF | . | TRBV28 | . | TRBJ2-7
TGTGCCAGCAGCTCTTACAGGGACTACGAGCAGTACTTC | CASSSYRDYEQYF | . | TRBV7-6 | few | TRBJ2-7
TGTGCCAGCAGCTTTAATACCGGGACTAGTGAGACCCAGTACTTC | CASSFNTGTSETQYF | TRBD2 | TRBV11-2 | once | TRBJ2-5
TGTGCCAGCAGCCTTAACAGGGGACGGGAAAAACTGTTTTTT | CASSLNRGREKLFF | TRBD1 | TRBV14 | few | TRBJ1-4
TGTGCCAGTAGTATGAGGGCTAGCGGGCTTTCCTACAATGAGCAGTTCTTC | CASSMRASGLSYNEQFF | TRBD2 | TRBV19 | . | TRBJ2-1
TGTGCCAGCAGTGTGGGAGACTGGGGGGCTGAAGCTTTCTTT | CASSVGDWGAEAFF | . | TRBV6-1 | . | TRBJ1-1
TGTGCCAGCTCACCATTTAGACAGGTTGTCTACAATGAGCAGTTCTTC | CASSPFRQVVYNEQFF | . | TRBV18 | . | TRBJ2-1
TGTGCCAGCAGACAGACAGGGGTGGGCGAGCAGTACTTC | CASRQTGVGEQYF | TRBD1 | TRBV6-5 | . | TRBJ2-7
TGTGCCAGCAGCACAACAGGGGAAGAGACCCAGTACTTC | CASSTTGEETQYF | TRBD1 | TRBV7-6 | . | TRBJ2-5